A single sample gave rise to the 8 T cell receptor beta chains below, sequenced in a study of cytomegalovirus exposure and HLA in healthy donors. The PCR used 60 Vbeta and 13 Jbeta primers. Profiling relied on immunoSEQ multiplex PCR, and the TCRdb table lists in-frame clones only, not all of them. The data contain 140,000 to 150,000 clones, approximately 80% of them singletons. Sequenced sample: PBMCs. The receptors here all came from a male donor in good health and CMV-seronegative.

CDR3 nucleotides: TGCGCCAGCAACCCGAGGACAGGGGTCGTCGGCTACACCTTC. Its protein is CASNPRTGVVGYTF. The chain has TRBV5-1 and TRBJ1-2; TRBD1 aligns across 9 bases. The CDR3 runs to 14 residues. Germline assignment: CDR1 SGHRS and CDR2 YFSETQ. Trimming at V came to 6 bases and at J to 8 bases, leaving 11 bases not matched to a gene.

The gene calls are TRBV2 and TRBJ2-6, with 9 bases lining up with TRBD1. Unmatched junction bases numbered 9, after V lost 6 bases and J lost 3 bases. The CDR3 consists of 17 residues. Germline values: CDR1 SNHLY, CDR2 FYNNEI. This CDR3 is CASRAGTGRFGANVLTF. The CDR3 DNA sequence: TGTGCCAGCAGAGCCGGGACAGGGAGGTTTGGGGCCAACGTCCTGACTTTC.

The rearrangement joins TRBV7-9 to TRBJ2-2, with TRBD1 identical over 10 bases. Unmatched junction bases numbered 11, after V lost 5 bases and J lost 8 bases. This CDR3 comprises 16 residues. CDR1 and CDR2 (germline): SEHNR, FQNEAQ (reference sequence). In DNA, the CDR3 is TGTGCCAGCAGCATCTCCCCCTGGACAGGGGGTGGGGAGCTGTTTTTT. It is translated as CASSISPWTGGGELFF.

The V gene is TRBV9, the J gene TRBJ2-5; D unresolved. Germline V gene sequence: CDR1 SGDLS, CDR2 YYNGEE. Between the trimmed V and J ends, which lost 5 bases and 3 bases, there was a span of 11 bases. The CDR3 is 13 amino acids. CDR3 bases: TGTGCCAGCAGTCCTATGGGCGAAGAGACCCAGTACTTC. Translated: CASSPMGEETQYF.

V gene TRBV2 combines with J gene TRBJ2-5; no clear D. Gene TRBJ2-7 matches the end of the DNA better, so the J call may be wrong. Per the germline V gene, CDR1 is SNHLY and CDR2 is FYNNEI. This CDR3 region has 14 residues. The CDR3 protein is CASSENWRFYEQYF. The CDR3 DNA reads TGTGCCAGCAGTGAAAATTGGCGGTTCTACGAGCAGTACTTC.

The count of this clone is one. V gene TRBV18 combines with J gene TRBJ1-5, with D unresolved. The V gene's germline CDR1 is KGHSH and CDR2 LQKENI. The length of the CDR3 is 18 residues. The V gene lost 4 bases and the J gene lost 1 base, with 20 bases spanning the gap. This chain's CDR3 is CASSLREVGGRSNQPQHF. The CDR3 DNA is TGTGCCAGCTCACTCCGGGAGGTGGGAGGTCGGAGCAATCAGCCCCAGCATTTT.

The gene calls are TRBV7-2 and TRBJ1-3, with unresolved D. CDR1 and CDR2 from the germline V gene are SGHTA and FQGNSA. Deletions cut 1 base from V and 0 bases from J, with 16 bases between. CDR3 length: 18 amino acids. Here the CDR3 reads CASSLEVGPGFSGNTIYF. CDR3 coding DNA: TGTGCCAGCAGCTTAGAAGTCGGTCCAGGCTTCTCTGGAAACACCATATATTTT.

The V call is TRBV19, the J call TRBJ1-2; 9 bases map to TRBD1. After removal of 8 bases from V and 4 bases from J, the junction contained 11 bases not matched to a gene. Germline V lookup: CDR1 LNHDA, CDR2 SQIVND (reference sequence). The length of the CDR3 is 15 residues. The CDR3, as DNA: TGTGCCAGTCAAAAATCACAGGGGGCTGGCTATGGCTACACCTTC. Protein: CASQKSQGAGYGYTF. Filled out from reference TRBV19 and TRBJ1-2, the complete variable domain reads DGGITQSPKYLFRKEGQNVTLSCEQNLNHDAMYWYRQDPGQGLRLIYYSQIVNDFQKGDIAEGYSVSREKKESFPLTVTSAQKNPTAFYLCASQKSQGAGYGYTFGSGTRLTVV.